A selection of T cell receptor beta chains follows, all from one sample in a study of blood T cell repertoires in COVID-19. TCRdb keeps only in-frame clones here, not all; method: immunoSEQ multiplex PCR. This sample has 150,000 to 200,000 clones, with 80% to 90% found just once. Sample: PBMCs or T cells enriched from blood (not recorded which). These receptors were obtained from a woman in her 50s who had recovered from COVID-19. Each CDR3 is given with its conserved first and last residue. The D gene is left open where the match is weak. Size is omitted from some rows. Given values are once, few, many or a class for expanded clones.

abundance	v_gene	j_gene	d_gene	CDR3nt	CDR3aa
NA	TRBV13	TRBJ1-1	TRBD1	TGTGCCAGCAGCCGACAGGGGAGGAGAGGTAATTCTGAAGCTTTCTTT	CASSRQGRRGNSEAFF
NA	TRBV19	TRBJ1-5	NA	TGTGCCAGTAGTACCAACAGGGTAGGGGTAGGTAGCAATCAGCCCCAGCATTTT	CASSTNRVGVGSNQPQHF
NA	TRBV19	TRBJ1-5	TRBD1	TGTGCCAGTAGTAACCGACAGGGGGTTTTAAATCAGCCCCAGCATTTT	CASSNRQGVLNQPQHF
NA	TRBV18	TRBJ2-7	TRBD2	TGTGCCAGCTCACCACTCCTAGCGGGAGCGTACGAGCAGTACTTC	CASSPLLAGAYEQYF
NA	TRBV6-1	TRBJ1-1	NA	TGTGCCAGCAGTGAGCGGGGCAGCGGTGAAGCTTTCTTT	CASSERGSGEAFF
NA	TRBV28	TRBJ1-5	NA	TGTGCCAGCAGTCCTCGGGGGGGGAGTTCCAATCAGCCCCAGCATTTT	CASSPRGGSSNQPQHF
NA	TRBV3-1/TRBV3-2	TRBJ1-1	NA	TGTGCCAGCAGCCATAGAGCTGAAGCTTTCTTT	CASSHRAEAFF
NA	TRBV5-1	TRBJ1-4	NA	TGCGCCAGCAGCATATCAGGGACAACTAATGAAAAACTGTTTTTT	CASSISGTTNEKLFF
NA	TRBV6-2/TRBV6-3	TRBJ1-2	TRBD1	TGTGCCAGCAGTCTTAACCCCCCGGGACAGGGGGCGATTGGCTACACCTTC	CASSLNPPGQGAIGYTF
NA	TRBV3-1/TRBV3-2	TRBJ1-2	TRBD1	TGTGCCAGCAGCCGAACCGGGACAGGGGGGTATGGCTACACCTTC	CASSRTGTGGYGYTF
NA	TRBV19	TRBJ1-1	NA	TGTGCCAGTAGTATAAGGGGGGGCACTGAAGCTTTCTTT	CASSIRGGTEAFF
NA	TRBV2	TRBJ1-2	NA	TGTGCCAGCAGTGATAGCAGGGAGGTCGTCTTC	CASSDSREVVF
NA	TRBV19	TRBJ1-2	NA	TGTGCCAGTAGCTCAGACAGGCGGATCAACTATGGCTACACCTTC	CASSSDRRINYGYTF
NA	TRBV6-6	TRBJ2-7	NA	TGTGCCAGCAATCCATACGAGAACTCCTACGAGCAGTACTTC	CASNPYENSYEQYF
NA	TRBV19	TRBJ1-2	NA	TGTGCCAGTATCCCTAACGGTGGTGGCTACACCTTC	CASIPNGGGYTF
NA	TRBV5-6	TRBJ1-2	NA	TGTGCCAGCAGCGCGGCTCTTAACTATGGCTACACCTTC	CASSAALNYGYTF
NA	TRBV20-1	TRBJ1-1	NA	TGCAGTGCTAGTCCCGGAGGCGCGACTGAAGCTTTCTTT	CSASPGGATEAFF
NA	TRBV2	TRBJ1-5	NA	TGTGCCAGCAGGGACAGCTACAATCAGCCCCAGCATTTT	CASRDSYNQPQHF
NA	TRBV7-9	TRBJ1-4	NA	TGTGCCAGCAGCTTAGCCCTGGGTACGGGTGAAAAACTGTTTTTT	CASSLALGTGEKLFF
NA	TRBV6-5	TRBJ2-1	TRBD2	TGTGCCAGCAGCTACCAGCGGGAGACGGTCTACAATGAGCAGTTCTTC	CASSYQRETVYNEQFF
NA	TRBV19	TRBJ1-2	NA	TGTGCCAGTAGTATTGGCGTAGGTTTTGGTGAGCGGGTTGGCTACACCTTC	CASSIGVGFGERVGYTF
NA	TRBV19	TRBJ1-2	TRBD1	TGTGCCAGTAGTACTGCGCACGACAGGGAGGTTGTCTATGGCTACACCTTC	CASSTAHDREVVYGYTF
NA	TRBV29-1	TRBJ1-4	NA	TGCAGCGTTGAAGAGGGAGATTTGGGAGAAAAACTGTTTTTT	CSVEEGDLGEKLFF
NA	TRBV18	TRBJ1-1	NA	TGTGCCTCATCCGGCATCTCGACAGTGAACACTGAAGCTTTCTTT	CASSGISTVNTEAFF
NA	TRBV11-2	TRBJ2-2	TRBD2	TGTGCCAGCAGCTTAGGGGGGAGGGCCTTCCCCGGGGAGCTGTTTTTT	CASSLGGRAFPGELFF
NA	TRBV11-2	TRBJ2-7	TRBD1	TGTGCCAGCAGCTTAGTATTTTCCGTGACAGGGTTCTACGAGCAGTACTTC	CASSLVFSVTGFYEQYF
NA	TRBV9	TRBJ2-7	NA	TGTGCCAGCAGCGTAGCAGGGGTCCCCGGCGAGCAGTACTTC	CASSVAGVPGEQYF
NA	TRBV7-9	TRBJ1-6	TRBD1	TGTGCCAGCAGCCTATACGGGGACAGTCCCCGAGGTTCACCCCTCCACTTT	CASSLYGDSPRGSPLHF
NA	TRBV4-1	TRBJ2-1	TRBD2	TGCGCCAGCAGCCAAGTAACTAGCGGGGGGCCATCTAGCTCCTACAATGAGCAGTTCTTC	CASSQVTSGGPSSSYNEQFF
NA	TRBV19	TRBJ1-1	NA	TGTGCCAGTAGTATTGGGCCCTCAGGTCCTGAAGCTTTCTTT	CASSIGPSGPEAFF
NA	TRBV7-2	TRBJ1-2	NA	TGTGCCAGCAGCTCGGACACTCCACCTTATGGCTACACCTTC	CASSSDTPPYGYTF
NA	TRBV24-1	TRBJ2-1	NA	TGTGCCACCAGTGATAGCGGACAGTCCTACAATGAGCAGTTCTTC	CATSDSGQSYNEQFF
NA	TRBV3-1/TRBV3-2	TRBJ2-2	TRBD2	TGTGCCATCATACTAGCGGGGGGTCTTACCGGGGAGCTGTTTTTT	CAIILAGGLTGELFF
NA	TRBV5-1	TRBJ2-5	NA	TGCGCCAGCAGCTTGGGACAGGCTCAAGAGACCCAGTACTTC	CASSLGQAQETQYF
few	TRBV9	TRBJ2-1	TRBD1	TGTGCCAGCAGCCCCGGGACAGTCGATTACAATGAGCAGTTCTTC	CASSPGTVDYNEQFF
NA	TRBV28	TRBJ2-2	TRBD2	TGTGCCAGCAGTTCAAAAACCTCCGGGACTAGAGGCGGGGAGCTGTTTTTT	CASSSKTSGTRGGELFF
NA	TRBV19	TRBJ1-1	NA	TGTGCCAGTAGTACCCAAATAGCTGAAGCTTTCTTT	CASSTQIAEAFF
many	TRBV19	TRBJ2-3	NA	TGTGCCAGTAATAGCGGAGGAAGCACAGATACGCAGTATTTT	CASNSGGSTDTQYF
NA	TRBV27	TRBJ1-6	TRBD1	TGTGCCAGCAGCTACGACAGGGGTTCACCCCTCCACTTT	CASSYDRGSPLHF
NA	TRBV2	TRBJ1-2	NA	TGTGCCAGCAAGGAGGACGGAGCCGCCCATGGCTACACCTTC	CASKEDGAAHGYTF
NA	TRBV5-1	TRBJ2-1	TRBD2	TGCGCCAGTGCTACGGGGGGGCCAGTTTTCAATGAGCAGTTCTTC	CASATGGPVFNEQFF
NA	TRBV4-3	TRBJ2-1	NA	TGCGCCAGCAGCCAAGAACGGGGATTTTACAATGAGCAGTTCTTC	CASSQERGFYNEQFF
NA	TRBV6-4	TRBJ1-2	TRBD1	TGTGCCAGCAGTGACGCACCGGGACAGAGAGACTACACCTTC	CASSDAPGQRDYTF
NA	TRBV28	TRBJ1-2	NA	TGTGCCAGCAGTTTAGCGCGCCGTAACTATGGCTACACCTTC	CASSLARRNYGYTF
NA	TRBV28	TRBJ1-2	NA	TGTGCCAGCAGCGGCAGGGTGAACTATGGCTACACCTTC	CASSGRVNYGYTF
NA	TRBV21-1	TRBJ2-1	NA	TGTGCCAGGCTTACTAGCTCCTTTAGCTCCTACAATGAGCAGTTCTTC	CARLTSSFSSYNEQFF
NA	TRBV18	TRBJ1-2	NA	TGTGCCAGCTCACCGCCTTTACAGTATGGCTACACCTTC	CASSPPLQYGYTF
NA	TRBV6-2/TRBV6-3	TRBJ1-5	TRBD1	TGTGCCAGCAGTTCCCCGGGACAGAATCAGCCCCAGCATTTT	CASSSPGQNQPQHF
NA	TRBV6-5	TRBJ2-3	NA	TGTGCCAGCACCCCGGGAGGCACAGATACGCAGTATTTT	CASTPGGTDTQYF
once	TRBV9	TRBJ2-2	NA	TGTGCCAGCAGCGTTCCAGGGGCCGGGGAGCTGTTTTTT	CASSVPGAGELFF
NA	TRBV7-6	TRBJ2-2	NA	TGTGCCAGCAGCTTGGGGGGGGCCGGGAACACCGGGGAGCTGTTTTTT	CASSLGGAGNTGELFF
once	TRBV6-5	TRBJ1-5	NA	TGTGCCAGCAGTTACGGGGGGGGCGGCAATCAGCCCCAGCATTTT	CASSYGGGGNQPQHF
NA	TRBV5-1	TRBJ2-7	TRBD2	TGCGCCAGCAGCTTAGGCAGGGACTATGAGCAGTACTTC	CASSLGRDYEQYF
NA	TRBV5-5	TRBJ2-3	NA	TGTGCCAGCAGCTCCATGGACAGTCTGGATACGCAGTATTTT	CASSSMDSLDTQYF
NA	TRBV7-2	TRBJ1-6	NA	TGTGCCAGCAGGACCTTGGGCGGGGATAATTCACCCCTCCACTTT	CASRTLGGDNSPLHF
NA	TRBV24-1	TRBJ2-1	TRBD2	TGTGCCACCAGTGGTGAGCGGGGGGCCGGGAATGAGCAGTTCTTC	CATSGERGAGNEQFF
few	TRBV27	TRBJ1-2	NA	TGTGCCAGCAGACCGACAGGCTCTATTGGCTACACCTTC	CASRPTGSIGYTF